The clone carrying this T cell receptor beta chain has ten or more counts. The sample belongs to a study of shared clonotypes between healthy human individuals. Measured with immunoSEQ multiplex PCR; TCRdb has only the in-frame clones, and not every one. The table shows about 960,000 clones, with 60% to 85% occurring only once. The receptor was isolated from a man aged 18-30 years in good health. Sample: memory CD4+ T cells sorted from blood. Subset meaning: CD45RA-negative fraction.

The CDR3 sequence is CASRGSGEETQYF. The CDR3 DNA follows: TGTGCCAGCAGGGGGAGCGGGGAAGAGACCCAGTACTTC. The chain is built from TRBV6-1 and TRBJ2-5; TRBD2 matches 7 bases. The CDR3 is 13 residues long. V shed 6 bases, J shed 3 bases, and the junction held 4 bases outside the gene matches. CDR1 is MNHNS, CDR2 SASEGT, per germline.